A selection of T cell receptor beta chains follows, all from one sample in a study of OX40 agonist ivuxolimab in advanced cancers. Some clones are missing from TCRdb's copy, which holds only in-frame ones; the method was immunoSEQ multiplex PCR. The sample contains about 84,000 clones, nearly 95% of which appear only once. Sequences were derived from CD4+ or CD8+ T cells sorted from blood, sampled in a trial of the OX40 agonist ivuxolimab. Receptors were obtained from an adult with an advanced solid tumor such as melanoma, head and neck, liver or kidney cancer. CDR3s include the opening cysteine and the closing phenylalanine or tryptophan. Fields, in order: J gene, clone size, V gene, D gene, CDR3 protein, CDR3 DNA. A D gene is named only where the DNA matches it firmly. Size tells how often a clone was seen (once, few, many) or the class of an expanded clone, and some rows leave it out.

TRBJ2-1 | . | TRBV6-1 | TRBD1 | CASSELTGSHEQFF | TGTGCCAGCAGTGAACTGACAGGGTCCCATGAGCAGTTCTTC
TRBJ2-7 | . | TRBV7-2 | TRBD1 | CASRKGTGLAHYEQYF | TGTGCCAGCAGGAAAGGGACAGGGCTAGCCCACTACGAGCAGTACTTC
TRBJ2-7 | . | TRBV5-5 | TRBD2 | CASSFGTSTTYEQYF | TGTGCCAGCAGCTTTGGGACTAGCACCACCTACGAGCAGTACTTC
TRBJ2-7 | once | TRBV2 | . | CASSETRGLSYEQYF | TGTGCCAGCAGTGAAACACGGGGTCTATCCTACGAGCAGTACTTC
TRBJ2-6 | . | TRBV10-2 | TRBD2 | CASSDLASGSFISGANVLTF | TGCGCCAGCAGTGATTTAGCTAGCGGGAGCTTTATCTCTGGGGCCAACGTCCTGACTTTC
TRBJ2-3 | once | TRBV11-3 | . | CASSRGVLDTQYF | TGTGCCAGCAGCCGGGGAGTTTTGGATACGCAGTATTTT
TRBJ1-5 | many | TRBV27 | . | CASGMAGSNQPQHF | TGTGCCAGCGGAATGGCGGGCAGCAATCAGCCCCAGCATTTT
TRBJ2-1 | . | TRBV9 | TRBD2 | CASSVEFLAGGPNYNEQFF | TGTGCCAGCAGCGTAGAGTTTCTAGCGGGAGGGCCTAATTACAATGAGCAGTTCTTC
TRBJ2-1 | . | TRBV10-3 | . | CAISAIMGAHDNEQFF | TGTGCCATCAGTGCTATAATGGGTGCCCACGACAATGAGCAGTTCTTC
TRBJ2-3 | once | TRBV7-2 | . | CASSLRAGSTDTQYF | TGTGCCAGCAGCTTAAGGGCAGGTAGCACAGATACGCAGTATTTT
TRBJ2-7 | few | TRBV5-3 | TRBD2 | CARSPSGSGRAHEQYF | TGTGCCAGAAGCCCGAGTGGCAGCGGGAGGGCCCACGAGCAGTACTTC
TRBJ2-2 | . | TRBV9 | TRBD2 | CASSVGREGTGELFF | TGTGCCAGCAGCGTAGGGCGGGAGGGCACCGGGGAGCTGTTTTTT
TRBJ2-3 | . | TRBV6-5 | . | CASSSFMGEDTQYF | TGTGCCAGCAGTTCTTTTATGGGGGAAGATACGCAGTATTTT
TRBJ1-2 | . | TRBV10-3 | . | CAITHSSGARDGYTF | TGTGCCATCACTCACTCTTCGGGGGCCCGGGATGGCTACACCTTC
TRBJ2-3 | . | TRBV11-2 | . | CASSPLGRADTQYF | TGTGCCAGCAGCCCCCTAGGTAGGGCAGATACGCAGTATTTT
TRBJ1-1 | . | TRBV5-5 | TRBD1 | CASTAGGDTEAFF | TGTGCCAGCACAGCAGGGGGGGACACTGAAGCTTTCTTT
TRBJ2-2 | . | TRBV19 | . | CASSMEPQRNTGELFF | TGTGCCAGTAGTATGGAACCTCAAAGAAACACCGGGGAGCTGTTTTTT
TRBJ1-1 | once | TRBV7-6 | . | CASSLGRNTEAFF | TGTGCCAGCAGCCTAGGACGGAACACTGAAGCTTTCTTT
TRBJ2-7 | . | TRBV30 | . | CAWTPHGPSYEQYF | TGTGCCTGGACTCCCCATGGGCCTTCCTACGAGCAGTACTTC
TRBJ2-7 | . | TRBV30 | . | CAWSVRGYEQYF | TGTGCCTGGAGTGTACGAGGCTACGAGCAGTACTTC
TRBJ2-7 | . | TRBV5-6 | TRBD1 | CASSSGQNYEQYF | TGTGCCAGCAGCTCGGGACAGAACTACGAGCAGTACTTC
TRBJ2-7 | . | TRBV13 | . | CASSAPRDLNYEQYF | TGTGCCAGCAGCGCCCCCCGGGACCTAAACTACGAGCAGTACTTC
TRBJ2-3 | . | TRBV5-1 | . | CASSSFYGRGDTQYF | TGCGCCAGCAGTTCCTTTTACGGGAGAGGAGATACGCAGTATTTT
TRBJ2-1 | . | TRBV4-3 | TRBD2 | CASSQGLRAGGHEQFF | TGCGCCAGCAGCCAAGGCTTGCGGGCGGGGGGCCATGAGCAGTTCTTC
TRBJ1-1 | . | TRBV11-3 | . | CASSYLLRGVETEAFF | TGTGCCAGCAGCTATCTCCTGCGTGGGGTAGAAACTGAAGCTTTCTTT
TRBJ2-3 | . | TRBV9 | . | CASSDRTDTQYF | TGTGCCAGCAGCGACCGAACAGATACGCAGTATTTT
TRBJ2-7 | . | TRBV6-6 | TRBD1 | CASSQGAGEQYF | TGTGCCAGCAGTCAGGGGGCGGGGGAGCAGTACTTC
TRBJ2-1 | . | TRBV11-1 | . | CASSPLGPYNEQFF | TGTGCCAGCAGCCCCCTAGGGCCGTACAATGAGCAGTTCTTC
TRBJ1-2 | . | TRBV20-1 | . | CSVQGSGYTF | TGCAGTGTCCAGGGGTCTGGCTACACCTTC
TRBJ1-1 | . | TRBV5-5 | TRBD1 | CASSSTGAEAFF | TGTGCCAGCAGCTCGACAGGGGCTGAAGCTTTCTTT
TRBJ2-1 | once | TRBV6-5 | TRBD1 | CASSRGQGWDEQFF | TGTGCCAGCAGCCGCGGACAGGGATGGGATGAGCAGTTCTTC
TRBJ1-5 | . | TRBV5-4 | . | CASSLGQAINQPQHF | TGTGCCAGCAGCTTGGGACAGGCGATTAATCAGCCCCAGCATTTT
TRBJ2-7 | . | TRBV13 | . | CASSLSSYEQYF | TGTGCCAGCAGTCTTTCTTCCTACGAGCAGTACTTC
TRBJ1-5 | . | TRBV7-8 | . | CASSLIGGGFSNQPQHF | TGTGCCAGCAGCTTAATTGGGGGTGGTTTTAGCAATCAGCCCCAGCATTTT
TRBJ2-1 | . | TRBV27 | TRBD2 | CASSLGAGAYNEQFF | TGTGCCAGCAGTTTAGGAGCGGGAGCTTACAATGAGCAGTTCTTC
TRBJ2-7 | . | TRBV19 | . | CASSIVGGNYEQYF | TGTGCCAGTAGTATAGTTGGGGGCAACTACGAGCAGTACTTC
TRBJ1-1 | . | TRBV9 | . | CASSVESRATEAFF | TGTGCCAGCAGCGTTGAAAGCAGGGCCACTGAAGCTTTCTTT
TRBJ1-1 | few | TRBV29-1 | . | CSVETRLGTEAFF | TGCAGCGTTGAAACACGGCTTGGGACTGAAGCTTTCTTT
TRBJ2-7 | . | TRBV7-2 | . | CASSLERASSYEQYF | TGTGCCAGCAGCTTAGAGAGGGCGAGCTCCTACGAGCAGTACTTC
TRBJ2-7 | . | TRBV19 | TRBD2 | CASSMEREGRYEQYF | TGTGCCAGTAGTATGGAGCGGGAGGGCCGCTACGAGCAGTACTTC
TRBJ2-7 | . | TRBV30 | TRBD2 | CAWDTGTSGYEQYF | TGTGCCTGGGATACCGGGACTAGCGGCTACGAGCAGTACTTC
TRBJ1-2 | . | TRBV9 | . | CASSVGVKQGNYGYTF | TGTGCCAGCAGCGTAGGCGTGAAACAGGGTAACTATGGCTACACCTTC
TRBJ2-7 | . | TRBV4-3 | . | CASSQTPSYEQYF | TGCGCCAGCAGCCAAACCCCCAGCTACGAGCAGTACTTC
TRBJ2-7 | . | TRBV15 | TRBD1 | CATSTRTGAPGQYF | TGTGCCACCAGCACCCGGACAGGGGCCCCGGGGCAGTACTTC
TRBJ2-7 | . | TRBV6-5 | TRBD2 | CASSPSLAGTYEQYF | TGTGCCAGCAGCCCTTCACTAGCGGGGACCTACGAGCAGTACTTC
TRBJ1-5 | . | TRBV27 | . | CASSLGGLFNQPQHF | TGTGCCAGCAGTTTGGGTGGACTTTTTAATCAGCCCCAGCATTTT
TRBJ2-7 | . | TRBV9 | . | CASSTRGTSGEQYF | TGTGCCAGCAGCACCCGGGGGACGTCGGGAGAGCAGTACTTC
TRBJ2-1 | . | TRBV13 | TRBD2 | CASSGPGLAGGHEQFF | TGTGCCAGCAGCGGACCGGGACTAGCGGGAGGGCATGAGCAGTTCTTC
TRBJ1-2 | . | TRBV2 | TRBD1 | CATSPNGQGVDGYTF | TGTGCCACCTCACCTAATGGACAGGGGGTGGATGGCTACACCTTC
TRBJ2-5 | . | TRBV6-1 | . | CASSEAPGSNQETQYF | TGTGCCAGCAGTGAAGCGCCCGGGAGCAACCAAGAGACCCAGTACTTC
TRBJ2-3 | . | TRBV9 | . | CASSVPGRRFLSTDTQYF | TGTGCCAGCAGCGTGCCGGGACGGAGATTTTTAAGCACAGATACGCAGTATTTT
TRBJ1-5 | once | TRBV7-9 | . | CASSLGGLGQPQHF | TGTGCCAGCAGCTTGGGGGGTCTGGGTCAGCCCCAGCATTTT
TRBJ1-5 | . | TRBV7-9 | . | CASSVDTYSNQPQHF | TGTGCCAGCAGCGTGGACACCTATAGCAATCAGCCCCAGCATTTT
TRBJ1-1 | . | TRBV9 | . | CASSEDGDTEAFF | TGTGCCAGCAGTGAGGACGGAGACACTGAAGCTTTCTTT
TRBJ2-7 | many | TRBV5-1 | . | CASSFSDEQYF | TGCGCCAGCAGCTTCTCCGACGAGCAGTACTTC
TRBJ1-6 | . | TRBV27 | . | CASSTTGNSPLHF | TGTGCCAGCAGTACTACAGGGAATTCACCCCTCCACTTT
TRBJ1-5 | . | TRBV7-9 | . | CASRDSYRKRPQGDQPQHF | TGTGCCAGCAGGGATTCTTACCGGAAAAGACCCCAAGGGGATCAGCCCCAGCATTTT